This is a list of T cell receptor beta chains from one sample in a study of PD-L1 blockade in urothelial cancer. Profiling relied on immunoSEQ multiplex PCR, and the TCRdb table lists in-frame clones only, not all of them. Among tens of thousands of clones listed, more than 80% were seen once. The sequencing used PBMCs, collected around atezolizumab (anti-PD-L1) treatment. The origin of the receptors is a man in his 70s with urothelial cancer. CDR3s include the opening cysteine and the closing phenylalanine or tryptophan. The order of the fields is V gene, CDR3 protein.

TRBV5-1 | CASSLGFTSGALYNEQFF
TRBV5-5 | CASSLGGGSYEQYF
TRBV5-4 | CASSSGQARTSGNTIYF
TRBV7-6 | CASSLARDRDLIGNQPQHF
TRBV9 | CASSPIRVSGNTIYF
TRBV18 | CASSPSRGTEAFF
TRBV9 | CASGSSYYEQYF
TRBV23-1 | CASSRWGRSSYNEQFF
TRBV27 | CASSRLPEGGSPLHF
TRBV5-5 | CASSSGQGAWETQYF
TRBV11-1 | CASSSGQGSQRGYEQYF
TRBV7-6 | CASSLEASGGGTQYF
TRBV19 | CASSLQSTDTQYF
TRBV2 | CASLSRPTDTQYF
TRBV7-7 | CASSLGQGTGELFF
TRBV7-9 | CASSLRRESYQETQYF
TRBV9 | CASSVDRVGAGELFF
TRBV18 | CASSRSGQGGTGELFF
TRBV6-1 | CASTGTTNEKLFF
TRBV11-2 | CASSPQVLAGVNEQFF
TRBV11-3 | CASSLLAVAADTQYF
TRBV7-9 | CASSSVSGSYEQYF
TRBV18 | CASSHGTVQETQYF
TRBV7-2 | CASSLGQDNEQFF
TRBV4-1 | CASSQGGRAINSPLHF